Listed here are 2 T cell receptor beta chains from one sample, sequenced in a study of T cell responses to AZD1222 COVID-19 vaccine. Here immunoSEQ multiplex PCR was the method, and the copy in TCRdb shows in-frame clones only, minus some. The sample lists approximately 84,000 clones; about 89% were seen once. This specimen consisted of peripheral blood, obtained on day 0 of AZD1222 vaccination. These receptors were obtained from an adult in good health.

This chain joins TRBV19 and TRBJ1-2; maybe TRBD1 (6 bases). Germline V gene lookup returns CDR1 LNHDA and CDR2 SQIVND (reference sequence). V shed 5 bases and J shed 1 base, with 14 bases lying between them. This CDR3 has 15 residues. CDR3 region: CASSLAGTNNYGYTF. The CDR3 DNA is TGTGCCAGTAGTTTGGCGGGGACAAATAACTATGGCTACACCTTC.

The chain couples TRBV7-2 to TRBJ1-1; D may be TRBD1 (6 bases). V was trimmed by 0 bases and J by 5 bases, leaving 19 bases between them. Looked up from germline, CDR1 is SGHTA and CDR2 is FQGNSA. This CDR3 has 17 amino acids. CDR3 DNA sequence: TGTGCCAGCAGCTTAGCTTACGGGGGGCTGGGGAAGACTGAAGCTTTCTTT. This codes for CASSLAYGGLGKTEAFF.